The entry below gives a single T cell receptor (beta chain) sequence along with its context. The antigen remains undetermined. The germline V gene has CDR1 LGHDT and CDR2 YNNKEL (reference sequence). The CDR3 extends over 12 amino acids. Trimming took 5 bases from V and 3 from J, leaving 7 bases between them. The data derive from a study of CD8 T cells in ankylosing spondylitis. Study observations and caveats: CD8+ disease-linked clones were present at relatively low frequencies in blood. It was reported that disease-linked clones were significantly enriched in matched ankylosing spondylitis synovial fluid. Earlier work had already found some motif variants in reactive arthritis synovial fluid and blood. The study identified a TCR beta motif of eight highly homologous variants that appeared characteristic of ankylosing spondylitis blood.

Scientists made TCR beta libraries using quantitative 5'-RACE with molecular barcodes. TCRdb recomputed calls from the 5' RACE reads with MiXCR, one row per CDR3 protein. The table lists under 950,000 distinct CDR3 sequences, around 19% of them singletons. The J gene is TRBJ1-2, the V gene TRBV3-1; no clear D gene. This TCR derives from a male donor with ankylosing spondylitis. The sample taken for sequencing was blood, either unsorted or a sorted T cell fraction (not recorded which). Here the CDR3 reads CASSTGDYGYTF. DNA of the CDR3: TGTGCCAGCAGCACCGGGGACTATGGCTACACCTTC.